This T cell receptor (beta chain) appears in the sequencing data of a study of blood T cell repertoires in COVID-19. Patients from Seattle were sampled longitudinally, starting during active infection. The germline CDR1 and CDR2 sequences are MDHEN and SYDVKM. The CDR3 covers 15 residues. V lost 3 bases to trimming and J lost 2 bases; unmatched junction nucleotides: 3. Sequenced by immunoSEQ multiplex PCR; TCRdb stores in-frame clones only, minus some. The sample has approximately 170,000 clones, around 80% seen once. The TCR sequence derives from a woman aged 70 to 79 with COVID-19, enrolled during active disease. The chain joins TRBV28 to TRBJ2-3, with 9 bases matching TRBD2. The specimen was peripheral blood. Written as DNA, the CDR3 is TGTGCCAGCAGTTTGGCTAGCGGGGCCACAGATACGCAGTATTTT. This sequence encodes CASSLASGATDTQYF.